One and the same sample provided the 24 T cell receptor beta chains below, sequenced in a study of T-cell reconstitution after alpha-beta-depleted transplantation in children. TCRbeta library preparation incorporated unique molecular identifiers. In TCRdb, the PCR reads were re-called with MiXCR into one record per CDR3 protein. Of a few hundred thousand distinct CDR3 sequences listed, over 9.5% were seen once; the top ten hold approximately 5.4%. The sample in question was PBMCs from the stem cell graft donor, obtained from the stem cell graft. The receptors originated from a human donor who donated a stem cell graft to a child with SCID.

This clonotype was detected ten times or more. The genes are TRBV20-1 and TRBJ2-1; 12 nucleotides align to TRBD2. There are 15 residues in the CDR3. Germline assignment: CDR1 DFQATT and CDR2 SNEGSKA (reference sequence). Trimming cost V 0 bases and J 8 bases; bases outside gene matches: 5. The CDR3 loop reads CSARDGLAGFHEQFF. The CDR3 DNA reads TGCAGTGCTAGAGATGGACTAGCGGGGTTCCATGAGCAGTTCTTC.

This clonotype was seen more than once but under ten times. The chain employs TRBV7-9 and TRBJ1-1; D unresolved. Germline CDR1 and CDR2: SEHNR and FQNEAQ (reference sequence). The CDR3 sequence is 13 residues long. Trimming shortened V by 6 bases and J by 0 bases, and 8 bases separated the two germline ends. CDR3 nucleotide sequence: TGTGCCAGCAGGCGGAATCTGAACACTGAAGCTTTCTTT. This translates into CASRRNLNTEAFF.

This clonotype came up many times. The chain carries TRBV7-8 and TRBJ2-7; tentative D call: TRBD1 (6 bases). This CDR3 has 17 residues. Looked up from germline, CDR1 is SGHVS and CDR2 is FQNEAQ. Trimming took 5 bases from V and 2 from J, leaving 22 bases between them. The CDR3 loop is CASSHALQGKFPYEQYF. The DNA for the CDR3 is TGTGCCAGCAGCCATGCCTTACAGGGTAAATTTCCCTACGAGCAGTACTTC.

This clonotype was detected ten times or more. CDR3 sequence (DNA): TGTGCCAGCAGTTACGAACAGGACCTCCAAGAGACCCAGTACTTC. This codes for CASSYEQDLQETQYF. This chain connects TRBV6-5 to TRBJ2-5; possible D gene TRBD1, 5 bases. Germline V gene sequence: CDR1 MNHEY, CDR2 SVGAGI. The V gene lost 2 bases and the J gene lost 1 base, with 11 bases spanning the gap. The CDR3 length is 15 residues.

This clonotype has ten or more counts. This CDR3 reads CASSLGNLGAYNEQFF. The CDR3 DNA sequence: TGTGCCAGCAGTTTAGGGAACCTTGGGGCCTACAATGAGCAGTTCTTC. The chain has TRBV12-3 or TRBV12-4 and TRBJ2-1, with D unclear. This CDR3 comprises 16 residues. V was clipped by 1 base and J by 2 bases, with 12 bases between them.

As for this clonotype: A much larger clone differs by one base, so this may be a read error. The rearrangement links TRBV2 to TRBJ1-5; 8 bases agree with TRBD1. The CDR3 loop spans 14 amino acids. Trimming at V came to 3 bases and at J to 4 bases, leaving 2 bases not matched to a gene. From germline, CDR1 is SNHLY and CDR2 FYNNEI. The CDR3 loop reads CASSETGANQPQHF. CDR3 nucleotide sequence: TGTGCCAGCAGTGAGACAGGGGCGAATCAGCCCCAGCATTTT.

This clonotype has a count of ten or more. CDR3 nucleotides: TGTGCCGGCGGGGAGGGTAACACAGATACGCAGTATTTT. Residues: CAGGEGNTDTQYF. This rearrangement joins TRBV28 to TRBJ2-3; 7 nucleotides match TRBD2. This CDR3 is built from 13 residues. The trim removed 11 bases at V and 2 bases at J, leaving 7 bases unmatched. The germline gives CDR1 MDHEN, CDR2 SYDVKM.

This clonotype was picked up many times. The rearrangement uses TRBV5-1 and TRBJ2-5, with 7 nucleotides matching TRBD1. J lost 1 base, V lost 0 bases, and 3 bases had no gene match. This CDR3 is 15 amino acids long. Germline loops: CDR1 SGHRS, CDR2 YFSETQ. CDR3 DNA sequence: TGCGCCAGCAGCTTGGCCGACAGGGTCCAAGAGACCCAGTACTTC. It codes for CASSLADRVQETQYF.

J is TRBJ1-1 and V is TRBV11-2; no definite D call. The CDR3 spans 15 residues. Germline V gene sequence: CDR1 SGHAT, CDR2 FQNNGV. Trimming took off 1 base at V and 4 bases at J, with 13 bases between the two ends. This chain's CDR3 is CASSLGGGRATEAFF. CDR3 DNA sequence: TGTGCCAGCAGCTTAGGGGGAGGCAGAGCCACTGAAGCTTTCTTT.

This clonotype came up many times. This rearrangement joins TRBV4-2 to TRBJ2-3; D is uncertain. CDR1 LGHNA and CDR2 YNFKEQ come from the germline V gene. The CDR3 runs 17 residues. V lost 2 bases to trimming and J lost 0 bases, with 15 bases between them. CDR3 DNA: TGTGCCAGCAGCCAAATTACTGGCGGAGATAGCACAGATACGCAGTATTTT. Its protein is CASSQITGGDSTDTQYF.

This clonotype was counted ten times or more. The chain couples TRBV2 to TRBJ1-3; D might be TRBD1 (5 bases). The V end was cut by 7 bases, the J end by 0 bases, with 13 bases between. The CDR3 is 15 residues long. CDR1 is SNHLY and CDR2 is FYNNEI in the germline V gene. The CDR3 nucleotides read TGTGCCAGCAATATGGGACGTAGCTCTGGAAACACCATATATTTT. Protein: CASNMGRSSGNTIYF. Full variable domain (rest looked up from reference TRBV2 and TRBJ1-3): EPEVTQTPSHQVTQMGQEVILRCVPISNHLYFYWYRQILGQKVEFLVSFYNNEISEKSEIFDDQFSVERPDGSNFTLKIRSTKLEDSAMYFCASNMGRSSGNTIYFGEGSWLTVV.

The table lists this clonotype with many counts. CDR3 coding DNA: TGTGCCAGCAGGCCGGGACCCGAGTACAATGAGCAGTTCTTC. Its translation is CASRPGPEYNEQFF. The V and J genes are TRBV28 and TRBJ2-1, with D perhaps given as TRBD1 or TRBD2 (5 bases each). Trimming removed 6 bases at V and 4 bases at J, with 13 bases between. The CDR3 is 14 residues long. CDR1 MDHEN and CDR2 SYDVKM come from the germline V gene.

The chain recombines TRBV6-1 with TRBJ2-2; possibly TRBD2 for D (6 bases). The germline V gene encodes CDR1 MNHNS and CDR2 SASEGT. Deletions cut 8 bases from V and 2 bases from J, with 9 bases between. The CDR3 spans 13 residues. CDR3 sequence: CASRLVNTGELFF. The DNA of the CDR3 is TGTGCCAGCCGACTAGTTAACACCGGGGAGCTGTTTTTT.

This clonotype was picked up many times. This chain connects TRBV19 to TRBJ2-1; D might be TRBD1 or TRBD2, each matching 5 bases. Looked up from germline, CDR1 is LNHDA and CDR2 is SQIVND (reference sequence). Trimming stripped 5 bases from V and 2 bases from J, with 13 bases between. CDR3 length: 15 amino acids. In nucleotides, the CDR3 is TGTGCCAGTAGTCCACGGGACCATACCTACAATGAGCAGTTCTTC. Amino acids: CASSPRDHTYNEQFF. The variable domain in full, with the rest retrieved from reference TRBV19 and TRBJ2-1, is DGGITQSPKYLFRKEGQNVTLSCEQNLNHDAMYWYRQDPGQGLRLIYYSQIVNDFQKGDIAEGYSVSREKKESFPLTVTSAQKNPTAFYLCASSPRDHTYNEQFFGPGTRLTVL.

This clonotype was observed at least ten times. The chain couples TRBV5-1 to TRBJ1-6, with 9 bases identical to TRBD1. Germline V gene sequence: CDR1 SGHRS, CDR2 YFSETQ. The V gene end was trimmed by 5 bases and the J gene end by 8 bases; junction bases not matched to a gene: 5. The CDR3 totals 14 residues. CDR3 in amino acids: CASSSGQGDSPLHF. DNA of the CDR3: TGCGCCAGCAGTTCGGGACAGGGAGATTCACCCCTCCACTTT.

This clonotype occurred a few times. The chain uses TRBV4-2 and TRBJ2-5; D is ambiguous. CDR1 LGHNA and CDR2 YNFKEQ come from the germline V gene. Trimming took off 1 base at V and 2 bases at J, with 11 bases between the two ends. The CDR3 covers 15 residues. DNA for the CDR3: TGTGCCAGCAGCCAAGGGGTAGAGAAGCAAGAGACCCAGTACTTC. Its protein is CASSQGVEKQETQYF.

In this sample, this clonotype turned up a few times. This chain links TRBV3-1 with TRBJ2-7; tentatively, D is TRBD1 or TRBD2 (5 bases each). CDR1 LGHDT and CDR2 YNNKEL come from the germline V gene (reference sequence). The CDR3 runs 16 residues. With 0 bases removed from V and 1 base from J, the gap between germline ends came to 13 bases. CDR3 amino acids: CASSQERPGRSYEQYF. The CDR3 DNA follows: TGTGCCAGCAGCCAAGAGCGTCCAGGGAGATCCTACGAGCAGTACTTC.

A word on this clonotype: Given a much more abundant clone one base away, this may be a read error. CDR3 region: CASSQGAGPETQYF. In nucleotides, the CDR3 is TGTGCCAGCAGTCAAGGGGCAGGGCCAGAGACCCAGTACTTC. This rearrangement joins TRBV6-1 to TRBJ2-5, with TRBD1 as a possible D gene (5 bases). V gave up 5 bases and J gave up 4 bases, with 14 bases separating them. There are 14 residues in the CDR3. In germline, CDR1 is MNHNS, CDR2 SASEGT.

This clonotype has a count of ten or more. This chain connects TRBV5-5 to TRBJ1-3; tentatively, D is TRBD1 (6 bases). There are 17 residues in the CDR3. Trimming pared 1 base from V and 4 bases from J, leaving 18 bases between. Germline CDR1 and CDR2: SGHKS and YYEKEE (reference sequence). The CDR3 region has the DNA TGTGCCAGCAGCTTGACTTCAGGGGTCCTCCGGGGAAACACCATATATTTT. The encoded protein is CASSLTSGVLRGNTIYF.

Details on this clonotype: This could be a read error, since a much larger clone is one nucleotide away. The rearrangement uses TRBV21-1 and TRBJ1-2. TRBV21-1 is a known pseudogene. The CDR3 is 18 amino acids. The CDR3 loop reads CASSLPGRPDSSNYGDTF. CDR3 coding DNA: TGTGCCAGCAGCCTACCAGGGAGGCCCGACTCTTCTAACTATGGCGACACCTTC.

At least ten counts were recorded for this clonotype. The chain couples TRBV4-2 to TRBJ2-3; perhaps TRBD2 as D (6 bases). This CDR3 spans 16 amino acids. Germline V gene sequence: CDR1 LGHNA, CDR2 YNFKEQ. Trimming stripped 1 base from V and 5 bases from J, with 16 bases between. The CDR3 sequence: CASSQAGVAREDTQYF. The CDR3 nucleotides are TGTGCCAGCAGCCAAGCGGGAGTGGCGAGGGAAGATACGCAGTATTTT.

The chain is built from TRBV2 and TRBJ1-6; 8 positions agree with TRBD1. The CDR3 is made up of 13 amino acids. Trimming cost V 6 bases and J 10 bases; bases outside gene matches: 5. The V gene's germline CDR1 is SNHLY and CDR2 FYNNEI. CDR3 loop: CASRDRAGSPLHF. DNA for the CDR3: TGTGCCAGCAGGGACAGGGCTGGGTCACCCCTCCACTTT.

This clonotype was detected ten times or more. The chain's CDR3 is CATQGAPSVNTQYF. CDR3 DNA: TGTGCCACCCAGGGGGCGCCGAGTGTGAATACGCAGTATTTT. The V gene is TRBV28, the J gene TRBJ2-3; 8 bases line up with TRBD1. Germline V CDR1 and CDR2: MDHEN, SYDVKM. CDR3 length: 14 amino acids. Losses at the gene ends were 10 bases for V and 7 bases for J; bases not matched to a gene: 13. Supplemented by reference TRBV28 and TRBJ2-3, the full variable domain reads DVKVTQSSRYLVKRTGEKVFLECVQDMDHENMFWYRQDPGLGLRLIYFSYDVKMKEKGDIPEGYSVSREKKERFSLILESASTNQTSMYLCATQGAPSVNTQYFGPGTRLTVL.

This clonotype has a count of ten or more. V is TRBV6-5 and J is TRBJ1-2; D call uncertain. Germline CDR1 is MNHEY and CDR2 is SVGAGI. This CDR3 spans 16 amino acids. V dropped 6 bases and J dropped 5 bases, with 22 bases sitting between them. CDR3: CASSTIGSRVFYGYTF. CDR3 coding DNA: TGTGCCAGCAGCACAATCGGATCTCGGGTCTTTTATGGCTACACCTTC.